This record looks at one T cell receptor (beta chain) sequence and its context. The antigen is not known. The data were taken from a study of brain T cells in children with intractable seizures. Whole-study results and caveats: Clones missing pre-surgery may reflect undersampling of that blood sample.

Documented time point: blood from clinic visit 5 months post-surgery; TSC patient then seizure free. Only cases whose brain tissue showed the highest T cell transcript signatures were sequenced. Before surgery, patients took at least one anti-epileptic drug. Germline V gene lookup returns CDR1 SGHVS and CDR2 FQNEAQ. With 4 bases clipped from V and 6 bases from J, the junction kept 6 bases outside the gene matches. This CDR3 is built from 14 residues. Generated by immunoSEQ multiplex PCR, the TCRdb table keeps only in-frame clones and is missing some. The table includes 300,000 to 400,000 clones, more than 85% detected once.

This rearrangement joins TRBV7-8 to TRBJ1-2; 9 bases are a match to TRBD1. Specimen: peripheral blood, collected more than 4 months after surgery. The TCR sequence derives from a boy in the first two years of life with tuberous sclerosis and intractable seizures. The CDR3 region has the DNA TGTGCCAGCAGCTATGCCGGGACAGGGAATGGCTACACCTTC. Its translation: CASSYAGTGNGYTF.